This paragraph reports one TCR beta chain. Original analysis: Amplifying reference gene primers gave estimates of nucleated cell counts. Generated by immunoSEQ multiplex PCR, the TCRdb table keeps only in-frame clones and is missing some. That table supplies the V and J calls and clone size; D and trimming were determined from the DNA. The repertoire holds 55,000 to 75,000 clones, with 70% to 80% as singletons. This specimen comes from a study of blood T cell repertoires in COVID-19. V was clipped by 4 bases and J by 7 bases; unmatched bases: 4. The CDR3 loop spans 13 amino acids. Germline CDR1 LGHDT, CDR2 YNNKEL (reference sequence).

This clonotype was sampled from a human donor in a cohort sampled during active COVID-19. The chain employs TRBV3-1 (or the pseudogene TRBV3-2) and TRBJ1-2; 9 bases match TRBD1. Sequencing was done on a sample of peripheral blood. CDR3 amino acids: CASSPGQGGGYTF. The DNA for the CDR3 is TGTGCCAGCAGCCCGGGACAGGGAGGTGGCTACACCTTC.